This T cell receptor (beta chain) is from a study of immune evolution from preneoplasia to lung adenocarcinoma. Study-wide context: HLA loss of heterozygosity: under 7.5% AIS, about 15% MIA, over 30% ADC, none AAH.

The length of the CDR3 is 14 residues. The germline V gene encodes CDR1 SGHDT and CDR2 YYEEEE. Deletions cut 4 bases from V and 5 bases from J, with 16 bases between. Here immunoSEQ multiplex PCR was the method, and the copy in TCRdb shows in-frame clones only, minus some. The sample lists about 14,000 clones; 80% were seen once. This clonotype was obtained from a person between 65 and 80 years old with lung adenocarcinoma. This chain links TRBV5-6 with TRBJ2-7; D could derive from TRBD1 or TRBD2 (5 bases each). Material for sequencing was FFPE minimally invasive lung adenocarcinoma tissue. This CDR3 is CASSAGAYLDEQYF. CDR3 coding DNA: TGTGCCAGCAGCGCCGGGGCCTACTTAGACGAGCAGTACTTC.